What follows is one T cell receptor (beta chain) and its context. The CDR3 covers 16 residues. Trimming removed 6 bases from V and 5 bases from J; junction bases left unmatched: 12. Looked up from germline, CDR1 is LNHDA and CDR2 is SQIVND (reference sequence). This entry comes from a study of T cell changes during pregnancy in multiple sclerosis. TCRdb keeps only in-frame clones here, not all; method: immunoSEQ multiplex PCR. The sample gives fewer than 45,000 clones, around 93% of which show up once; 0.61% is in the top ten. The V call is TRBV19, the J call TRBJ1-5, with 8 bases matching TRBD1. The sample consisted of CD4+ T cells from peripheral blood mononuclear cells, taken in the third trimester of pregnancy. The TCR originated in a female donor with multiple sclerosis, enrolled in a pregnancy study. The CDR3, as DNA: TGTGCCAGTAGGAATCCCGGACAGGGTTCTCATCAGCCCCAGCATTTT. This translates into CASRNPGQGSHQPQHF.